This TCR beta chain was profiled in a study of cytomegalovirus exposure and HLA in healthy donors. Study context: For the approximately 360 genotyped donors, roughly 81% fell within the Caucasian-associated ancestry cluster. Findings and limits, study-wide: CMV serostatus was the only recorded immune exposure for donors.

Concerning this clone itself: Its specificity is unknown.

The donors comprised healthy bone marrow donors. V lost 8 bases, J lost 7 bases, and 12 bases stayed unmatched. Germline V lookup: CDR1 MDHEN, CDR2 SYDVKM. The CDR3 runs to 15 residues. Primers: 60 Vbeta forward and 13 Jbeta reverse. The data were produced by immunoSEQ multiplex PCR, yet TCRdb's version contains in-frame clones alone and is incomplete. The table lists fewer than 120,000 clones, more than 75% of them singletons. The clonotype comes from a man in his forties or fifties in good health and CMV-seronegative. The sequenced sample consisted of PBMCs. V gene TRBV28 combines with J gene TRBJ2-3; TRBD1 aligns across 10 bases. CDR3 protein: CASVSGTGVSYTQYF. CDR3 nucleotide sequence: TGTGCCAGCGTGTCCGGGACAGGGGTTTCCTATACGCAGTATTTT.